This TCR beta chain was identified during a study of cytomegalovirus exposure and HLA in healthy donors. Overall study results and limits: It was taken for granted in presence/absence analyses that sequencing depth across donors was roughly uniform.

PCR primers comprised 60 Vbeta and 13 Jbeta primers. Profiled with immunoSEQ multiplex PCR; TCRdb holds only in-frame clones, not every one. The data hold approximately 30,000 clones, with more than 60% observed a single time. Note on this clone: What it binds is unknown.

V was cut by 2 bases and J by 4 bases, with 10 bases left in between. The CDR3 consists of 14 residues. In germline, CDR1 is SEHNR, CDR2 FQNEAQ (reference sequence). Nominally healthy donors provided the samples, though records likely missed some immune exposures. The sample consisted of PBMCs. The receptor's source is a man aged 45 to 65 in good health and CMV-seropositive. The J gene is TRBJ2-3, the V gene TRBV7-9; a possible D gene is TRBD1 (6 bases). The CDR3 bases are TGTGCCAGCAGCTTAACACAGGGCGCAGATACGCAGTATTTT. This translates into CASSLTQGADTQYF.